This T cell receptor beta chain comes out of a study of blood T cell repertoires in COVID-19. For the study at large: From T cells, B-cell-depleted T cells, or PBMCs came the material, which was cDNA or gDNA.

Germline V CDR1 and CDR2: SGHTA, FQGNSA. CDR3 size: 16 residues. The J segment lost 6 bases and the V segment lost 5 bases, leaving 13 bases of the junction unmatched. This clone showed up just once. Using immunoSEQ multiplex PCR, the repertoire was profiled, and TCRdb retains in-frame clones only, with some absent. This sample yields roughly 45,000 clones, of which approximately 90% are seen a single time; roughly 7.6% belongs to the top ten. The TCR was taken from a man aged 55 to 70 with active COVID-19. This chain connects TRBV7-2 to TRBJ2-7; 10 positions agree with TRBD1. The sequencing sample was made of peripheral blood. In DNA, the CDR3 is TGTGCCAGCAGCACCATCCCGGGACAGGGGAACAGCGAGCAGTACTTC. This translates into CASSTIPGQGNSEQYF.